This TCR beta chain appears in the sequencing data of a study of early T cells in non-severe SARS-CoV-2 infection. The wider study: Chains were unpaired, as sequencing was done on bulk RNA from unsorted whole blood. Notes on the study in general: The study's VDJdb matching favored anti-spike CD8 responses and missed private and CD4 specificities.

Many counts were recorded for this clonotype. Its antigen is currently unknown. The CDR3 length is 15 residues. V trimming: 5 bases; J trimming: 2 bases; junction bases outside the gene matches: 9. The germline V gene has CDR1 MNHNY and CDR2 SVGAGI (reference sequence). Attachment of unique molecular identifiers was made to individual cDNA molecules. One entry per CDR3 protein results from TCRdb running MiXCR on the 5' RACE reads. The sample has about 66,000 distinct CDR3 sequences; 9.1% are singletons. Sequencing was done on a sample of whole blood. The source is an adult who was a healthcare worker with PCR-confirmed SARS-CoV-2 infection or an uninfected control (not recorded which). The chain has TRBV6-6 and TRBJ2-7; TRBD2 aligns across 7 bases. This CDR3 reads CASSPSGVGTYEQYF. The CDR3 DNA sequence: TGTGCCAGCAGTCCCAGCGGGGTAGGGACCTACGAGCAGTACTTC.